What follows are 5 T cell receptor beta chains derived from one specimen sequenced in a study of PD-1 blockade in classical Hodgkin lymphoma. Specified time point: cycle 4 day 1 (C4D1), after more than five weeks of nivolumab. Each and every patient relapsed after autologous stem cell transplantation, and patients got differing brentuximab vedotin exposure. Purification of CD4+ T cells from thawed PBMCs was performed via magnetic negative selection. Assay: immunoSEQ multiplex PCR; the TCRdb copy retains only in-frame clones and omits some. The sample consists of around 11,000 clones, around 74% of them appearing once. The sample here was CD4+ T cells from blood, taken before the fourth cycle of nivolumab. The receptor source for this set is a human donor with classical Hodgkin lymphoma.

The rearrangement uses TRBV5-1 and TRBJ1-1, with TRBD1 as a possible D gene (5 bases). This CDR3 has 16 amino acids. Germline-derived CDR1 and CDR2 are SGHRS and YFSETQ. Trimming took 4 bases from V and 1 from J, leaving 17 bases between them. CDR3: CASSPKVAGTNTEAFF. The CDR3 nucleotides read TGCGCCAGCAGCCCTAAGGTAGCGGGGACGAACACTGAAGCTTTCTTT.

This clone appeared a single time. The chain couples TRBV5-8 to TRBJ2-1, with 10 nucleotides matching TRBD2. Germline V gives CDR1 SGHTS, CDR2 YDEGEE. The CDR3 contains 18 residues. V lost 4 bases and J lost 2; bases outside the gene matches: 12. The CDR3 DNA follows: TGTGCCAGCAGCGCGAGCTGGGAACTAGCGGGGACCTACAATGAGCAGTTCTTC. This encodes CASSASWELAGTYNEQFF.

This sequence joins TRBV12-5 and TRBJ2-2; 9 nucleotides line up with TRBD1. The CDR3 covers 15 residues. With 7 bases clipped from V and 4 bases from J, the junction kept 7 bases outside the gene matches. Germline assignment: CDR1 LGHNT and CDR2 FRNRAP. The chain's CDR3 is CASARGQGTTGELFF. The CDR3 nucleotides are TGTGCTAGTGCCCGTGGACAGGGGACCACCGGGGAGCTGTTTTTT.

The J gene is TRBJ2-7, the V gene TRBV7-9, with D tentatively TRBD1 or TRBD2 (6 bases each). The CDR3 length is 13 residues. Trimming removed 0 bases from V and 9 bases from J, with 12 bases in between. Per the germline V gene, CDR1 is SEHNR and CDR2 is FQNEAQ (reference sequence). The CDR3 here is CASSLAQGGWQYF. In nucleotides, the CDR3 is TGTGCCAGCAGCTTAGCGCAAGGGGGGTGGCAGTACTTC.

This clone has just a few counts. DNA of the CDR3: TGTGCCAGCTCACCACGGGCAGGGTTAGAGACCCAGTACTTC. Translated, it gives CASSPRAGLETQYF. The V and J genes are TRBV18 and TRBJ2-5; perhaps TRBD1 as D (5 bases). Trimming removed 1 base at V and 4 bases at J, with 10 bases between. Germline V lookup: CDR1 KGHSH, CDR2 LQKENI. This CDR3 comprises 14 residues.